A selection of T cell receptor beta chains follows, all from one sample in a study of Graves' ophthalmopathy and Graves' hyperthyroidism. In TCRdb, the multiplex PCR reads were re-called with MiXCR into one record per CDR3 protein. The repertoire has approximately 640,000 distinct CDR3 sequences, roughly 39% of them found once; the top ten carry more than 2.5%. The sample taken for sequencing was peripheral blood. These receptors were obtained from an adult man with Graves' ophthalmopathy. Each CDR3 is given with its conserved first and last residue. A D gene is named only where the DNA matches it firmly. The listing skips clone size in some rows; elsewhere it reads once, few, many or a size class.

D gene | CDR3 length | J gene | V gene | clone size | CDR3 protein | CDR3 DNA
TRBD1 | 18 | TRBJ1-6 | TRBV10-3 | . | CAISEGTRGASYNSPLHF | TGTGCCATCAGTGAGGGGACCAGGGGGGCATCCTATAATTCACCCCTCCACTTT
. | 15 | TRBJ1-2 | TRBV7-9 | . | CASSQGGIFNYGYTF | TGTGCCAGCAGCCAAGGAGGCATATTTAACTATGGCTACACCTTC
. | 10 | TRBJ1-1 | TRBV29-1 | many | CSVAPQEAFF | TGCAGCGTTGCTCCACAGGAAGCTTTCTTT
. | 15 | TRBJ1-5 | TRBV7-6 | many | CASNPRRENNQPQHF | TGTGCCAGCAACCCCCGGAGGGAGAACAATCAGCCCCAGCATTTT
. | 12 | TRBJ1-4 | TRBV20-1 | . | CSTASGEEKLFF | TGCAGCACGGCGTCTGGGGAGGAAAAACTGTTTTTT
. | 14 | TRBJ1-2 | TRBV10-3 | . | CAISESVGAYGYTF | TGTGCCATCAGTGAGTCGGTCGGGGCCTATGGCTACACCTTC
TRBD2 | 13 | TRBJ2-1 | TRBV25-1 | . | CASSPRRGGGQFF | TGTGCCAGCAGCCCCAGGCGCGGGGGGGGGCAGTTCTTC
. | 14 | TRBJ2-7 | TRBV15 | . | CATSSVPAGGEQYF | TGTGCCACCAGCAGTGTTCCAGCGGGTGGGGAGCAGTACTTC
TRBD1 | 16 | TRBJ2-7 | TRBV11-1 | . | CASVEVRGQGSYEQYF | TGTGCCAGCGTTGAAGTCAGGGGACAGGGGTCCTACGAGCAGTACTTC
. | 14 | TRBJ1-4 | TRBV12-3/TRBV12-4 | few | CASSLPGHNEKLFF | TGTGCCAGCAGTTTACCGGGACATAATGAAAAACTGTTTTTT
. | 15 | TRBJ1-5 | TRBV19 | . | CASSTLDGYNQPQHF | TGTGCCAGTAGTACCCTAGACGGCTACAATCAGCCCCAGCATTTT
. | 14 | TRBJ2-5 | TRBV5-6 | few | CASSPGNNKETQYF | TGTGCCAGCAGCCCCGGGAACAACAAAGAGACCCAGTACTTC
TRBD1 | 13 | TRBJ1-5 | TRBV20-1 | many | CNAERDSNQPQHF | TGCAATGCTGAACGGGACAGTAATCAGCCCCAGCATTTT
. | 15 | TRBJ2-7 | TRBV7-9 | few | CASSREGTGTYEQYF | TGTGCCAGCAGCCGGGAGGGGACAGGGACCTACGAGCAGTACTTC
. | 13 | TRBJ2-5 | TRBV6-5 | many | CASSYGATKTQYF | TGTGCCAGCAGTTACGGGGCAACTAAGACCCAGTACTTC
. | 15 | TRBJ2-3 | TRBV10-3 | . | CAISERVSSTDTQYF | TGTGCCATCAGTGAGAGAGTCAGTAGCACAGATACGCAGTATTTT
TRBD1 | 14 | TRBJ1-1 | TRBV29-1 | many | CSVEWDRGDTEAFF | TGCAGCGTTGAATGGGACAGGGGGGACACTGAAGCTTTCTTT
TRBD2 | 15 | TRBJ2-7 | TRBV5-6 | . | CASSPQEVGGIEQYF | TGTGCCAGCAGCCCTCAGGAGGTGGGAGGGATCGAGCAGTACTTC
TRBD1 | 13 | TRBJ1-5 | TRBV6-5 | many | CASSRQGHQPQHF | TGTGCCAGCAGTAGACAGGGCCATCAGCCCCAGCATTTT
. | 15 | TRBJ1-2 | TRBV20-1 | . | CSARLDSVLGYGYTF | TGCAGTGCTAGATTGGACAGCGTTTTGGGCTATGGCTACACCTTC
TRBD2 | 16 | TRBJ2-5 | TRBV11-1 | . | CASSPGAGAAQETQYF | TGTGCCAGCAGCCCCGGGGCGGGAGCGGCCCAAGAGACCCAGTACTTC
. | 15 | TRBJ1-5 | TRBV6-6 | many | CASSLDIPGNQPQHF | TGTGCCAGCAGTCTGGACATCCCTGGCAATCAGCCCCAGCATTTT
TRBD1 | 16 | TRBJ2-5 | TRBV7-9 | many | CASSLVFGTGEETQYF | TGTGCCAGCAGCTTAGTTTTCGGGACAGGAGAAGAGACCCAGTACTTC
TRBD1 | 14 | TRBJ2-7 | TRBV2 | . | CGTAGQGVTHEQYF | TGTGGCACGGCGGGACAGGGGGTAACCCACGAGCAGTACTTC
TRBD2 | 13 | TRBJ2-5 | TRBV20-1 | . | CSARDRGGGTQYF | TGCAGTGCTAGAGATCGGGGCGGGGGGACCCAGTACTTC
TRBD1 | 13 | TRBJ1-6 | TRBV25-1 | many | CASSEGQGSPLHF | TGTGCCAGCAGTGAAGGACAGGGTTCACCCCTCCACTTT
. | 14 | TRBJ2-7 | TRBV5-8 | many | CASSQDLLSYEQYF | TGTGCCAGCAGCCAGGACCTACTCTCCTACGAGCAGTACTTC
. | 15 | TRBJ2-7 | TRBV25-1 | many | CASSETRQASYEQYF | TGTGCCAGCAGTGAAACGAGACAGGCGTCCTACGAGCAGTACTTC